This is a list of T cell receptor beta chains from one sample in a study of CD8 T cells in ankylosing spondylitis. TCRdb reanalysed the 5' RACE reads using MiXCR and keeps one entry per CDR3 protein. The sample contains 750,000 to 850,000 distinct CDR3 sequences, roughly 12% of which appear only once. The sequencing input was blood, either unsorted or a sorted T cell fraction (not recorded which). Receptor source: a male donor with ankylosing spondylitis. Each CDR3 is given with its conserved first and last residue. D genes are given only for firm matches. Not all rows give a size; the values are once, few, many and, for expanded clones, a class.

j_call clone_size v_call d_call cdr3_nt cdr3_aa
TRBJ1-3 few TRBV6-5 . TGTGCCAGCAGTTACTTGGGGGGGGGATTCTCTGGAAACACCATATATTTT CASSYLGGGFSGNTIYF
TRBJ2-3 few TRBV9 . TGTGCCAGCAGCTCTCAGGGGGGCGGGGCCCCGCTTGGTACGCAGTATTTT CASSSQGGGAPLGTQYF
TRBJ1-2 few TRBV24-1 . TGTGCCACCAGTGATTTCGGCTATGGCTACACCTTC CATSDFGYGYTF
TRBJ2-3 few TRBV24-1 . TGTGCCACCAGTGATTTGCCTGCGCGGGGACTCACAGATACGCAGTATTTT CATSDLPARGLTDTQYF
TRBJ2-1 . TRBV7-2 TRBD2 TGTGCCAGCAGCTTAGCGGGAGGGAGCTATGAGCAGTTCTTC CASSLAGGSYEQFF
TRBJ2-7 few TRBV10-3 TRBD1 TGTGCCATAGCGGGACAGGGGCCCAACGAGCAGTACTTC CAIAGQGPNEQYF
TRBJ2-7 . TRBV12-3/TRBV12-4 . TGTGCCAGCGCATCGACAGCCAGCTCCTACGAGCAGTACTTC CASASTASSYEQYF
TRBJ2-1 few TRBV5-1 . TGCGCCAGCGGCCTTTGGAGCGGGACACCCAGTGAGCAGTTCTTC CASGLWSGTPSEQFF
TRBJ2-1 . TRBV7-3 TRBD1 TGTGCCAGCAGCTACCCTTCGGGGACAGGGGACAATGAGCAGTTCTTC CASSYPSGTGDNEQFF
TRBJ1-1 . TRBV6-2/TRBV6-3 TRBD1 TGTGCCACCGGACAGGGGGCTGAAGCTTTCTTT CATGQGAEAFF
TRBJ1-3 few TRBV5-5 . TGTGCCAGCAGCTTGGATTCAGGGGCTCGGGGAAACACCATATATTTT CASSLDSGARGNTIYF
TRBJ2-7 many TRBV28 . TGTGCCAGCGGCCTTGACGTAGACAACTACGAGCAGTACTTC CASGLDVDNYEQYF
TRBJ2-3 . TRBV15 . TGTGCCACCAGCAGAGATTTGGTACAGGTCTCGGATACGCAGTATTTT CATSRDLVQVSDTQYF
TRBJ1-2 few TRBV6-1 . TGTGCCAGCAGCGAACAGGGCTATGGCTACACCTTC CASSEQGYGYTF
TRBJ2-1 . TRBV5-5 . TGTGCCAGCAGCTACCCGGTTGGGGGCCGTAGGCATGAGCAGTTCTTC CASSYPVGGRRHEQFF
TRBJ2-5 . TRBV4-3 . TGCGCCAGCAGCCAGGGACGACCACAAGAGACCCAGTACTTC CASSQGRPQETQYF
TRBJ2-5 few TRBV20-1 . TGCAGTGCCCCCCCCGACGTGGAGACCCAGTACTTC CSAPPDVETQYF
TRBJ2-4 . TRBV7-2 TRBD2 TGTGCCAGCAGCCTCCGACTAGCGGGACCCGGAAACATTCAGTACTTC CASSLRLAGPGNIQYF
TRBJ2-1 . TRBV4-3 TRBD2 TGCGCCAGCAGCCAAGATCCCGGGAGGGATGAGCAGTTCTTC CASSQDPGRDEQFF
TRBJ2-4 few TRBV27 TRBD2 TGTGCCAGCAGTCCCTGGGGGTGGGGGGGTGAAAACATTCAGTACTTC CASSPWGWGGENIQYF
TRBJ2-3 . TRBV5-5 . TGTGCCAGCAGCTTGGAGGTCCTGAGGGCAGATACGCAGTATTTT CASSLEVLRADTQYF
TRBJ1-1 . TRBV20-1 . TGCACTGCTAGAAGGTCGGCCGGATTCACTGAAGCTTTCTTT CTARRSAGFTEAFF
TRBJ2-1 many TRBV10-3 . TGTGCCATCAGTGAGGACGTCGTTGGTGGAGAGCAGTTCTTC CAISEDVVGGEQFF
TRBJ1-2 . TRBV10-3 TRBD1 TGTGCCATCAGTGACCCCCGGACAGGCTATGGCTACACCTTC CAISDPRTGYGYTF
TRBJ1-6 . TRBV6-1 TRBD1 TGTGCCAGCAACCGAGCTTGGACAGGCAATAATTCACCCCTCCACTTT CASNRAWTGNNSPLHF
TRBJ2-7 . TRBV5-1 TRBD1 TGCGCCAGCAGCTTCGAGGGGGCAGGCTACGAGCAGTACTTC CASSFEGAGYEQYF
TRBJ1-1 many TRBV20-1 . TGCAGTGCTAGAGACGGAGATACCGGGGCCTACCCTTTGCGGCCTGAAGCTTTCTTT CSARDGDTGAYPLRPEAFF
TRBJ2-7 . TRBV29-1 TRBD2 TGCAGCGTTGAGGGCGGACTAGCGGGATACCTCTCAAGGGGCTACGAGCAGTACTTC CSVEGGLAGYLSRGYEQYF
TRBJ2-5 . TRBV7-2 . TGTGCCAGCAGCGCATACAGGAGTGGTGAGACCCAGTACTTC CASSAYRSGETQYF
TRBJ2-7 few TRBV20-1 . TGCAGTGCTAGAGATCTGGGGCGAAGCTACGAGCAGTACTTC CSARDLGRSYEQYF
TRBJ1-1 few TRBV6-6 TRBD1 TGTGCCAGCCAGGGACAGTGGGACACTGAAGCTTTCTTT CASQGQWDTEAFF
TRBJ1-4 few TRBV20-1 . TGCAGTGCTAGAGACGCCGGCACACCCGGAAAACTGTTTTTT CSARDAGTPGKLFF
TRBJ1-5 many TRBV5-1 TRBD1 TGCGCCAGCAGCCTCGGACAGGGTGGTCAGCCCCAGCATTTT CASSLGQGGQPQHF
TRBJ2-5 . TRBV6-1 TRBD2 TGTGCCAGCAGCTCAATACTAGCGGCTCGCGGGGAGACCCAGTACTTC CASSSILAARGETQYF
TRBJ1-4 . TRBV5-1 . TGCGCCAGCAGCGTGGACTGGAATGAAAAACTGTTTTTT CASSVDWNEKLFF
TRBJ1-2 many TRBV4-2 TRBD1 TGTGCCAGCAGCTCTCCGGGACAGGGGGCTGAAGGCTACACCTTC CASSSPGQGAEGYTF
TRBJ2-7 . TRBV7-2 . TGTGCCAGCAGCCTTTACAGGGCCTACGAGCAGTACTTC CASSLYRAYEQYF
TRBJ2-1 few TRBV7-6 . TGTGCCAGCAGCTACAGCCGACTCGAGATATGGGGTACCTACAATGAGCAGTTCTTC CASSYSRLEIWGTYNEQFF
TRBJ2-7 . TRBV10-3 . TGTGCCCCCCCCGGGCAGCCTTCCTACGAGCAGTACTTC CAPPGQPSYEQYF
TRBJ2-7 . TRBV4-1 . TGCGCCAGCAGCCAAGATCAAGAGGGAGTCTACGAGCAGTACTTC CASSQDQEGVYEQYF